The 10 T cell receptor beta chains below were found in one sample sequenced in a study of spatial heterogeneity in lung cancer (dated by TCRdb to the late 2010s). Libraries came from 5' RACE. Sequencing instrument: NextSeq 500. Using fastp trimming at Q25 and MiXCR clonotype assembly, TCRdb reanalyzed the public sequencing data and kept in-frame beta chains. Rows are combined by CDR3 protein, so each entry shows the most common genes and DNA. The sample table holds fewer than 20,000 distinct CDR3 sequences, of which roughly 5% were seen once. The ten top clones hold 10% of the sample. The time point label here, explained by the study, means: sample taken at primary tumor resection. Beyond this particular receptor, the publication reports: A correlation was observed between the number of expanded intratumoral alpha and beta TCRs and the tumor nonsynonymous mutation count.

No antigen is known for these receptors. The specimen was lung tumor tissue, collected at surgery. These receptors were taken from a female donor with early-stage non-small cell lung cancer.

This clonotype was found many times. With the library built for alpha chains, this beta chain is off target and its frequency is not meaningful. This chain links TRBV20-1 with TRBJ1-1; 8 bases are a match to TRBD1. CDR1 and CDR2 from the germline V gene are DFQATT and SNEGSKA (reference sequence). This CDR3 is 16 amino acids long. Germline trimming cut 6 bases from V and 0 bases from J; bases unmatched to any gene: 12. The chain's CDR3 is CSAGDRRRQMNTEAFF. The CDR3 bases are TGCAGTGCCGGGGACAGGAGGAGGCAAATGAACACTGAAGCTTTCTTT.

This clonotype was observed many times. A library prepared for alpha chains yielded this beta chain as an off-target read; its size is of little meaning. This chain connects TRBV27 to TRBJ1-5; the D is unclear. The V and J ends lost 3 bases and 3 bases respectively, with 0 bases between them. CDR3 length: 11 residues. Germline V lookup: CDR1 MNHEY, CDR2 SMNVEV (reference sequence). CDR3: CASSFNQPQHF. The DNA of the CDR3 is TGTGCCAGCAGTTTCAATCAGCCCCAGCATTTT.

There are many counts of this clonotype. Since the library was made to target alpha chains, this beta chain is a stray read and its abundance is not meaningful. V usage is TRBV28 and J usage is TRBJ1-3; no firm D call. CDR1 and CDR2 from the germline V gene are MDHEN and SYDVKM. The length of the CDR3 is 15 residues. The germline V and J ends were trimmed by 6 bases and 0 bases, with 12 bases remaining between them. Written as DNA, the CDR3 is TGTGCCAGCAGCCGTCTTTTGAGCTCTGGAAACACCATATATTTT. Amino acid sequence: CASSRLLSSGNTIYF. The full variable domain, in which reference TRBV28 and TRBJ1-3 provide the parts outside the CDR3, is DVKVTQSSRYLVKRTGEKVFLECVQDMDHENMFWYRQDPGLGLRLIYFSYDVKMKEKGDIPEGYSVSREKKERFSLILESASTNQTSMYLCASSRLLSSGNTIYFGEGSWLTVV.

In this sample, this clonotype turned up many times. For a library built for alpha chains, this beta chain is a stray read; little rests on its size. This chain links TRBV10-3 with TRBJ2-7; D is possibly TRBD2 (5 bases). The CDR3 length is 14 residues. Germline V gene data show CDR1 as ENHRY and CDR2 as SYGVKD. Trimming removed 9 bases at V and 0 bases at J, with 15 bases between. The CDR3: CAIKRSGSSYEQYF. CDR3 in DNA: TGTGCCATAAAGCGGTCGGGTAGCTCCTACGAGCAGTACTTC.

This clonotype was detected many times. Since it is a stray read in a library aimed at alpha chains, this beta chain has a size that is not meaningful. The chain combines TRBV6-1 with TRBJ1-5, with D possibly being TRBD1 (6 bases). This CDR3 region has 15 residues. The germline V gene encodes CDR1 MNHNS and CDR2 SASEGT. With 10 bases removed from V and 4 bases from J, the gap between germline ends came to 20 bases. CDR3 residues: CATDLTRGGNQPQHF. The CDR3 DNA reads TGTGCCACCGATTTGACCAGGGGCGGAAATCAGCCCCAGCATTTT.

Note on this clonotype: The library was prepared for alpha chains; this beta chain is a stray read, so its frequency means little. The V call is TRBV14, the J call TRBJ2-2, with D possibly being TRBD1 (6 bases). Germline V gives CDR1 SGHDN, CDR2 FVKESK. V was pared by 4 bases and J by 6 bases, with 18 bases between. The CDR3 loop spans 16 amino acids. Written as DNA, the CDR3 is TGTGCCAGCAGCCCGTTGACAGGTCTACTGCCCGGGGAGCTGTTTTTT. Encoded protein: CASSPLTGLLPGELFF.

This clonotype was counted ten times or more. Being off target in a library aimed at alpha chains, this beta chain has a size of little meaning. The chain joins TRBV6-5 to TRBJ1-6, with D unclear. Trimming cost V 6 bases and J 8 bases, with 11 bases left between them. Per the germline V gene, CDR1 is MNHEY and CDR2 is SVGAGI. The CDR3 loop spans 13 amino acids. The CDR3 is CASSRVRDSPLHF. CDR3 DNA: TGTGCCAGCAGCCGCGTTCGGGATTCACCCCTCCACTTT.

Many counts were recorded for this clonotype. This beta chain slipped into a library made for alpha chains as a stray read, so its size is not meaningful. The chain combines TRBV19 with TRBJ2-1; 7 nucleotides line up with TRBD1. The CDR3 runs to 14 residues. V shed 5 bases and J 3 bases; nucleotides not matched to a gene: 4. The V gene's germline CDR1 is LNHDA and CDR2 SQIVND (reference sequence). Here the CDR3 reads CASSLAGGYNEQFF. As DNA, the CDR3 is TGTGCCAGTAGTCTGGCAGGGGGCTACAATGAGCAGTTCTTC. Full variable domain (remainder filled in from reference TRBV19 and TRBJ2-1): DGGITQSPKYLFRKEGQNVTLSCEQNLNHDAMYWYRQDPGQGLRLIYYSQIVNDFQKGDIAEGYSVSREKKESFPLTVTSAQKNPTAFYLCASSLAGGYNEQFFGPGTRLTVL.

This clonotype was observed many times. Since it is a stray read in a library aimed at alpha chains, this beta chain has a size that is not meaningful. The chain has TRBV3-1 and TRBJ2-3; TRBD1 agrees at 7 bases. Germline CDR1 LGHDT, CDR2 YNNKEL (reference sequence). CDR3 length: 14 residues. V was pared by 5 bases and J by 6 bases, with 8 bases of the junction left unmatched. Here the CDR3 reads CASSTTGSGDTQYF. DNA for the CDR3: TGTGCCAGCAGCACGACAGGGTCAGGCGATACGCAGTATTTT.

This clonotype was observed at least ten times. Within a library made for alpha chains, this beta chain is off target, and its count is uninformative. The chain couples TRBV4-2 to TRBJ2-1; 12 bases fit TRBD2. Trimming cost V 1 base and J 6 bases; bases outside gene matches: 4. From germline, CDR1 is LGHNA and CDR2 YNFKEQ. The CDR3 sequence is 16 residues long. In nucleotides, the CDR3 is TGTGCCAGCAGCCAAGGGACTAGCGGGACCCTCAATGAGCAGTTCTTC. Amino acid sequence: CASSQGTSGTLNEQFF.